The clone carrying this TCR beta chain turned up a few times. Its matching antigen is unknown. The record originates from a study of CD8 T cells in ankylosing spondylitis. Study-level results: Disease-linked clones displayed a CD8+ phenotype and appeared relatively rarely in peripheral blood. There was a TCR beta motif, made of 7 to 9 highly homologous variants, that appeared characteristic of ankylosing spondylitis blood. Matched ankylosing spondylitis synovial fluid reportedly contained a significantly enriched population of disease-linked clones.

5'-RACE, quantitative and with molecular barcodes, yielded the TCR beta libraries. TCRdb re-called the 5' RACE reads through MiXCR, storing one row per CDR3 protein. Altogether under 400,000 distinct CDR3 sequences are present, roughly 10% being singletons, with the ten largest covering roughly 9.5%. The sequence was obtained from a female donor with ankylosing spondylitis or in good health (not recorded which). Sequencing was carried out using blood, either unsorted or a sorted T cell fraction (not recorded which).

The CDR3 here is CASSFGGGGSPLHF. The CDR3 nucleotides read TGTGCCAGCAGTTTCGGTGGTGGGGGTTCACCCCTCCACTTT. The chain couples TRBV12-3 or TRBV12-4 to TRBJ1-6; the D gene is possibly TRBD1 (5 bases). V lost 3 bases, J lost 9 bases, and 12 bases lay in between. The CDR3 totals 14 residues.